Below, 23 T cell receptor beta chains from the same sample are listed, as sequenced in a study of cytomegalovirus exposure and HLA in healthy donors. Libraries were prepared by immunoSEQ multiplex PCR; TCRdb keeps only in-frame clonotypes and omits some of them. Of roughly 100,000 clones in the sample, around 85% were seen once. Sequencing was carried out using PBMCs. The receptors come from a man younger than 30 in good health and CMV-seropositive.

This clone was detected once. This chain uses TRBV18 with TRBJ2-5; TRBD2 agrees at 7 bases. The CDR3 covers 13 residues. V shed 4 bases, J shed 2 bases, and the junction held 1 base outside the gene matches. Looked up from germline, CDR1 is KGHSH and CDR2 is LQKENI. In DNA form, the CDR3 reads TGTGCCAGCTCACTGGGAGGGCAAGAGACCCAGTACTTC. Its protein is CASSLGGQETQYF.

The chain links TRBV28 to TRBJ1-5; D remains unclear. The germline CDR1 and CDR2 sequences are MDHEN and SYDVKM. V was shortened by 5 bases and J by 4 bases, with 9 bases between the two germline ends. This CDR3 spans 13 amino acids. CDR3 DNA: TGTGCCAGCAGTCTTGACATAAATCAGCCCCAGCATTTT. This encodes CASSLDINQPQHF.

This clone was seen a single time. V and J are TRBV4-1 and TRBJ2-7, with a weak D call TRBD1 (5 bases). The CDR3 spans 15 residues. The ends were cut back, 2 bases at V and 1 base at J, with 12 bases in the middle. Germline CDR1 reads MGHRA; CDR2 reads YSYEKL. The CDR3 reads CASSQWTSPSYEQYF. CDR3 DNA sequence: TGCGCCAGCAGCCAATGGACAAGCCCTTCCTACGAGCAGTACTTC.

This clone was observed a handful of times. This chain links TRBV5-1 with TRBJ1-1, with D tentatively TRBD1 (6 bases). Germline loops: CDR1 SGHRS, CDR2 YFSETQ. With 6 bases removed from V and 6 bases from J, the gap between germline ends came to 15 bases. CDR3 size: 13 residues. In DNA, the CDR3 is TGCGCCAGCACTACCGGACAGTCCGCTGAAGCTTTCTTT. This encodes CASTTGQSAEAFF.

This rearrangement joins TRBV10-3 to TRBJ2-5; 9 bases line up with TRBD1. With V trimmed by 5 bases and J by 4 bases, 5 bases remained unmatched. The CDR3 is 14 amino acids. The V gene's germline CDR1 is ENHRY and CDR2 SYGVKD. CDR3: CAISTGQGTETQYF. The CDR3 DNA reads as TGTGCCATCAGTACTGGACAGGGGACAGAGACCCAGTACTTC.

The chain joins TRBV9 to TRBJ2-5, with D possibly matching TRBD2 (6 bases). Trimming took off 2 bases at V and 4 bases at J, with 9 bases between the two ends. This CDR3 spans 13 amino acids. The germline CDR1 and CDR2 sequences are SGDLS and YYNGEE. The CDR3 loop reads CASSVEEGETQYF. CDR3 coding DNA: TGTGCCAGCAGCGTGGAGGAGGGAGAGACCCAGTACTTC.

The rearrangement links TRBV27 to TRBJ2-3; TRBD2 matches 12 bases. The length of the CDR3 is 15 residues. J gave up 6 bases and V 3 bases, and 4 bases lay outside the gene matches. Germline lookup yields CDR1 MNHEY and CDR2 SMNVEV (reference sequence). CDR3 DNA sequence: TGTGCCAGCAGTTTGCGACTAGCGGGAGTGGATACGCAGTATTTT. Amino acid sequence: CASSLRLAGVDTQYF.

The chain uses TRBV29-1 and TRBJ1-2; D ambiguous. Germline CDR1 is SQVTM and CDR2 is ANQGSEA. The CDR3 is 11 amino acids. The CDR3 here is CGTGSNYGYTF. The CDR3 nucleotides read TGCGGAACGGGGTCTAACTATGGCTACACCTTC.

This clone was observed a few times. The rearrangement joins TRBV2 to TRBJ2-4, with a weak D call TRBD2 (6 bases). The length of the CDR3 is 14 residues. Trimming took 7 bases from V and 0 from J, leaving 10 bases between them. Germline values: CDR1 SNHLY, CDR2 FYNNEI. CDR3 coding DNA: TGTGCCAGCACGGGGGTTTTAGCCAAAAACATTCAGTACTTC. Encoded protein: CASTGVLAKNIQYF.

This chain's CDR3 is CASSLAEGYEQYF. The CDR3 nucleotides read TGTGCCAGCAGTTTAGCGGAGGGATACGAGCAGTACTTC. The chain employs TRBV27 and TRBJ2-7; D possibly corresponds to TRBD2 (6 bases). This CDR3 is 13 amino acids long. The V and J ends lost 2 bases and 4 bases respectively, with 9 bases between them. The germline CDR1 and CDR2 sequences are MNHEY and SMNVEV (reference sequence).

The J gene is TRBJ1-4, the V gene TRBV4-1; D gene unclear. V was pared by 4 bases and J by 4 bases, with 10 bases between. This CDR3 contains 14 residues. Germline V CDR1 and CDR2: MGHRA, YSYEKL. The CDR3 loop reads CASSRGDRNEKLFF. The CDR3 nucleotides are TGCGCCAGCAGCCGCGGCGATCGTAATGAAAAACTGTTTTTT.

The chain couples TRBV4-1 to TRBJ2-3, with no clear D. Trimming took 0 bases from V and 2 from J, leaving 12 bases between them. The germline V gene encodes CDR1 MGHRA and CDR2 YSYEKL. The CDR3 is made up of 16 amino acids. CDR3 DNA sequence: TGCGCCAGCAGCCAAGATGGCGGCGGCATCACAGATACGCAGTATTTT. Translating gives CASSQDGGGITDTQYF.

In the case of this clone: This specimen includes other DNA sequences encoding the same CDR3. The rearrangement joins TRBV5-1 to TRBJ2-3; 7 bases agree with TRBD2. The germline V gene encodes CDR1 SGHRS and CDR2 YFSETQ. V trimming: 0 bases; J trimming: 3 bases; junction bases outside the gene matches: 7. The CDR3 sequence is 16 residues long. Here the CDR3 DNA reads TGCGCCAGCAGCTTGGTAGGCGGGAGTGGTACAGATACGCAGTATTTT. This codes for CASSLVGGSGTDTQYF.

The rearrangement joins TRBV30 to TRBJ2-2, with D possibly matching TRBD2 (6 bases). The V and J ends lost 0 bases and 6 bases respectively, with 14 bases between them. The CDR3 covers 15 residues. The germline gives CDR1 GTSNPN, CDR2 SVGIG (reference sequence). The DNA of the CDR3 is TGTGCCTGGAGTGTACGGGGACCGGGGGCCGGGGAGCTGTTTTTT. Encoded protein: CAWSVRGPGAGELFF.

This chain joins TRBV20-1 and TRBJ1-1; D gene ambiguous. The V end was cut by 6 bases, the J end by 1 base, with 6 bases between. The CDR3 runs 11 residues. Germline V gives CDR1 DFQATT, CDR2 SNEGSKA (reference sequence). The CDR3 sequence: CSAPSNTEAFF. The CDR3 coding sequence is TGCAGTGCCCCCTCGAACACTGAAGCTTTCTTT.

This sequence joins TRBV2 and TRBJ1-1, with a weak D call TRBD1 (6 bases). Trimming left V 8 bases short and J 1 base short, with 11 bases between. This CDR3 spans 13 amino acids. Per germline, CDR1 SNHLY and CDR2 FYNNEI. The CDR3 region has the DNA TGTGCCAGCGCCAGGGGCTGGAACACTGAAGCTTTCTTT. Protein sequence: CASARGWNTEAFF.

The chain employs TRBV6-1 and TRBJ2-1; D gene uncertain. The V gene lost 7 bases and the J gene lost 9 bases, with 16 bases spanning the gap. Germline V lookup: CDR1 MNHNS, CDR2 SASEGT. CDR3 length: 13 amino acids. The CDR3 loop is CASTRVVNAEQFF. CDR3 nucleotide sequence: TGTGCCAGCACCCGCGTAGTTAATGCTGAGCAGTTCTTC.

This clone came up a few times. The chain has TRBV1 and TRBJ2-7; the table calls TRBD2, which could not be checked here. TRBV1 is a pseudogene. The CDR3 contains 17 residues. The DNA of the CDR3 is TGCACCAGCAGCCAAGAGATGCCGGGACTAATCCACTACGAGCAGTACGTC. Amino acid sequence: CTSSQEMPGLIHYEQYV.

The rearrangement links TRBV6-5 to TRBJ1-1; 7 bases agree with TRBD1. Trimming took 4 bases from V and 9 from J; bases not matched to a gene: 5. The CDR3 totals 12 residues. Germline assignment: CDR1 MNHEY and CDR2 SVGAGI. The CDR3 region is CASSSRDRQAFF. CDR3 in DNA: TGTGCCAGCAGTTCGCGGGACAGACAAGCTTTCTTT.

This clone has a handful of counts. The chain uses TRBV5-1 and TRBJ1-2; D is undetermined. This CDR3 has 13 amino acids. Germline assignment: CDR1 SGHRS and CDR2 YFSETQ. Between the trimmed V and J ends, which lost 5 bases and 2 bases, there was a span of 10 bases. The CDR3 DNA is TGCGCCAGCAGTACAGACGGAAACTATGGCTACACCTTC. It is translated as CASSTDGNYGYTF.

CDR3 bases: TGTGCCAGCAGTTCCCTTTTTGGGGCCAACGTCCTGACTTTC. Protein: CASSSLFGANVLTF. The rearrangement uses TRBV27 and TRBJ2-6, with D uncertain. The CDR3 extends over 14 amino acids. Trimming stripped 4 bases from V and 3 bases from J, with 7 bases between. CDR1 is MNHEY and CDR2 is SMNVEV in the germline V gene (reference sequence).

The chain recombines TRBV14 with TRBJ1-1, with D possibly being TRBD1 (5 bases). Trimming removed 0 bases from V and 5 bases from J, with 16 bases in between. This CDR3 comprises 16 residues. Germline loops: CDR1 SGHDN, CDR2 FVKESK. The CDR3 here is CASSQDGGRVSTEAFF. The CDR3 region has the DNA TGTGCCAGCAGCCAAGACGGGGGGAGGGTCAGTACTGAAGCTTTCTTT.

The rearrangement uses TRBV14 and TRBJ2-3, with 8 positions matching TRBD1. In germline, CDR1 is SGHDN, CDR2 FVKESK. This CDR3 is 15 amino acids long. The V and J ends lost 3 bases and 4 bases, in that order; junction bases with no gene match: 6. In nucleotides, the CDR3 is TGTGCCAGCAGCCATGGTACAGGGGGTGCAGATACGCAGTATTTT. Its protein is CASSHGTGGADTQYF.